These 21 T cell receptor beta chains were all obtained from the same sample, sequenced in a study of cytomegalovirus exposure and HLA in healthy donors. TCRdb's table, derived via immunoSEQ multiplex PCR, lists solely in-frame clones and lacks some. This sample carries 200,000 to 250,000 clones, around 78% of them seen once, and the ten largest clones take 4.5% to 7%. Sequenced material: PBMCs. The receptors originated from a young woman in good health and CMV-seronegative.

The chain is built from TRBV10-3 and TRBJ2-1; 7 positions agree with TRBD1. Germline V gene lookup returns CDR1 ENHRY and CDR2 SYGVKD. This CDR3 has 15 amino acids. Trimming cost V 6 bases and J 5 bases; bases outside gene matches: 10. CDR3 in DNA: TGTGCCATCAGACCACAGCAGGGGGTCGACAATGAGCAGTTCTTC. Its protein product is CAIRPQQGVDNEQFF.

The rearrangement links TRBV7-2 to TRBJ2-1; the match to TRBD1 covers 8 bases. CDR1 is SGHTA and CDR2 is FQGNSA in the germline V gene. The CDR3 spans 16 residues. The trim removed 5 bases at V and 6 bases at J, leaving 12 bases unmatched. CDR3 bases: TGTGCCAGCAGCACGCTGACAGGGGTTGGGGTCAATGAGCAGTTCTTC. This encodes CASSTLTGVGVNEQFF.

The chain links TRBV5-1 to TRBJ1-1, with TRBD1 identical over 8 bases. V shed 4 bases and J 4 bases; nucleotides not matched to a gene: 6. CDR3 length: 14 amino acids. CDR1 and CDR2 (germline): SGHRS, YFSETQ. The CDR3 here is CASSQGAGGTEAFF. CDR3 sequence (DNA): TGCGCCAGCAGCCAGGGGGCAGGGGGCACTGAAGCTTTCTTT.

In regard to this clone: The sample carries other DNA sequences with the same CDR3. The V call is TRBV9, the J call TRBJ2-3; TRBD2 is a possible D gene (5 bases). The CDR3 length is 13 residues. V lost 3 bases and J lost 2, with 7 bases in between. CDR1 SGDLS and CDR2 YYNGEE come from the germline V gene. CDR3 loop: CASSAGDTDTQYF. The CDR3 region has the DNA TGTGCCAGCAGCGCCGGGGACACAGATACGCAGTATTTT.

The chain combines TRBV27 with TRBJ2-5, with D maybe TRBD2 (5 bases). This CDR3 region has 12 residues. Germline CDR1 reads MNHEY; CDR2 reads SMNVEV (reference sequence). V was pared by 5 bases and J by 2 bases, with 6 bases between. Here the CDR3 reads CASSRRQETQYF. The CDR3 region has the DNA TGTGCCAGCAGTAGGAGGCAAGAGACCCAGTACTTC.

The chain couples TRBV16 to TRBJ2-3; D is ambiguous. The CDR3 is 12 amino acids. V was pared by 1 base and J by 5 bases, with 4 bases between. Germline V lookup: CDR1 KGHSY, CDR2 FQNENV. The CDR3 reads CASSQLQDTQYF. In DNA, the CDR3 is TGTGCCAGCAGCCAATTGCAAGATACGCAGTATTTT.

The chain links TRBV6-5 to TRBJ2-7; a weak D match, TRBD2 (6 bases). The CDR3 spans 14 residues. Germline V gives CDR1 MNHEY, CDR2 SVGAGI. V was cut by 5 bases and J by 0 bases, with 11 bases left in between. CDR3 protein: CASSTGDSSYEQYF. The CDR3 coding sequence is TGTGCCAGCAGTACGGGGGATAGCTCCTACGAGCAGTACTTC.

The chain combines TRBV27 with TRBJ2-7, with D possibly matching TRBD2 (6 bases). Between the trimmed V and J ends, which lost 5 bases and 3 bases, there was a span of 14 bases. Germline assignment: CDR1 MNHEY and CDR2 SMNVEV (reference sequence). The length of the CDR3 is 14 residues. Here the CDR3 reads CASSLGGYGYEQYF. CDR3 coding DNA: TGTGCCAGCAGTCTTGGGGGGTATGGCTACGAGCAGTACTTC.

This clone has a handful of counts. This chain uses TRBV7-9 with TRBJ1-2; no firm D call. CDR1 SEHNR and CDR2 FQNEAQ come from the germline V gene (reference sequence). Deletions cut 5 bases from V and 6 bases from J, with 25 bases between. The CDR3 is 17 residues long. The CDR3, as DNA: TGTGCCAGCAGCCTCGACGGGCTCGGGGTCCACCGGGATGGCTACACCTTC. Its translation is CASSLDGLGVHRDGYTF.

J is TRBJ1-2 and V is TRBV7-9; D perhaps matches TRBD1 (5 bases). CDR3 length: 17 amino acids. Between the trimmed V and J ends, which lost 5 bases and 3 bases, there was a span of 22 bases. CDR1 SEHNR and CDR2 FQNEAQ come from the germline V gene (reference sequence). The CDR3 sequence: CASSLTGRGETHYGYTF. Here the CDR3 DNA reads TGTGCCAGCAGCCTAACCGGGAGGGGCGAAACCCACTATGGCTACACCTTC.

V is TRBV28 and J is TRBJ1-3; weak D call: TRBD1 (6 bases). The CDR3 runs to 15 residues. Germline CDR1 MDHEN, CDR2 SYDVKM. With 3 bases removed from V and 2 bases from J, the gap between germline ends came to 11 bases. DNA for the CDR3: TGTGCCAGCAGTTTGCTCCAGGGGACTGGAAACACCATATATTTT. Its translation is CASSLLQGTGNTIYF.

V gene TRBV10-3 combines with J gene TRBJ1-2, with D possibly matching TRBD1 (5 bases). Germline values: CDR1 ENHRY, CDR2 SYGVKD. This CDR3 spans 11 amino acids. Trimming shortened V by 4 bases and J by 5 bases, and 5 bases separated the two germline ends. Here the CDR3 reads CAISAGYGYTF. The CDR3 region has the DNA TGTGCCATCAGTGCAGGGTATGGCTACACCTTC.

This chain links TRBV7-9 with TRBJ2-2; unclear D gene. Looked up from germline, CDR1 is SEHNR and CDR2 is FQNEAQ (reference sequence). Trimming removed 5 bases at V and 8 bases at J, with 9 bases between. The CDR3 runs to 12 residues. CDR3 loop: CASSRAQGELFF. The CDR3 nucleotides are TGTGCCAGCAGCCGCGCTCAAGGGGAGCTGTTTTTT.

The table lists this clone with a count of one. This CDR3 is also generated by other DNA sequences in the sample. The CDR3 sequence is CATSRDRVSYEQYF. CDR3 DNA sequence: TGTGCCACCAGCAGAGATAGGGTTTCCTACGAGCAGTACTTC. The chain uses TRBV15 and TRBJ2-7; D call uncertain. V was cut by 0 bases and J by 1 base, with 7 bases left in between. Germline V gene sequence: CDR1 LNHNV, CDR2 YYDKDF (reference sequence). This CDR3 spans 14 amino acids.

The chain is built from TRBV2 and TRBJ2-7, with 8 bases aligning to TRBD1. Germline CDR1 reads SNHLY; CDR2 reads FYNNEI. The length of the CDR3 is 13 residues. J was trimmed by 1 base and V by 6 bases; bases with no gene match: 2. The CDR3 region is CASRDRVSYEQYF. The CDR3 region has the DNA TGTGCCAGCAGGGACAGGGTGTCCTACGAGCAGTACTTC.

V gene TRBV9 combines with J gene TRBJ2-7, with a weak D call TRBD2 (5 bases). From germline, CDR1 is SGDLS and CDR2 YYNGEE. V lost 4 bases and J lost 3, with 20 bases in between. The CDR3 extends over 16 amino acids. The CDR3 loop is CASSPHERGSHYEQYF. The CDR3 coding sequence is TGTGCCAGCAGCCCTCACGAGCGCGGGTCCCACTACGAGCAGTACTTC.

The CDR3 loop reads CASSRNTYMNTEAFF. The CDR3 nucleotides read TGTGCCAGCAGTCGGAACACTTACATGAACACTGAAGCTTTCTTT. This chain links TRBV27 with TRBJ1-1; D gene ambiguous. V lost 5 bases and J 0 bases, leaving 13 bases between the germline ends. The germline gives CDR1 MNHEY, CDR2 SMNVEV (reference sequence). The CDR3 runs to 15 residues.

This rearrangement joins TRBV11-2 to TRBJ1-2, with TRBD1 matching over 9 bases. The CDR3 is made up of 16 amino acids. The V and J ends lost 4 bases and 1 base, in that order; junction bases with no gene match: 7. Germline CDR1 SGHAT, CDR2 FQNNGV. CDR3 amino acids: CASSSVGQGFNYGYTF. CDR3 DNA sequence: TGTGCCAGCAGCTCGGTGGGACAGGGCTTTAACTATGGCTACACCTTC.

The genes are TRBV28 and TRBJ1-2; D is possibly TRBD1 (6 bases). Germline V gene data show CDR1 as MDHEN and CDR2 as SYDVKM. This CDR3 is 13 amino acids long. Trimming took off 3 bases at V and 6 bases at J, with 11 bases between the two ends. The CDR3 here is CASSFEGHDGYTF. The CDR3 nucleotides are TGTGCCAGCAGTTTTGAGGGACATGATGGCTACACCTTC.

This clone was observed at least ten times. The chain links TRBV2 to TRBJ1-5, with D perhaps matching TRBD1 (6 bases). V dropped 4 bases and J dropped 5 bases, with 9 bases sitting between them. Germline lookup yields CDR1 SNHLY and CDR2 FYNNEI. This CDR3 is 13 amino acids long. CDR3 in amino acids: CASSVTGDQPQHF. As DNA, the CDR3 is TGTGCCAGCAGTGTGACAGGCGATCAGCCCCAGCATTTT.

The CDR3 reads CARYNPGNTIYF. CDR3 bases: TGTGCCAGGTACAATCCGGGAAACACCATATATTTT. V and J are TRBV6-4 and TRBJ1-3; D is unresolved. V lost 9 bases and J 4 bases, leaving 10 bases between the germline ends. CDR1 MRHNA and CDR2 SNTAGT come from the germline V gene. The CDR3 runs to 12 residues.